Below, 25 T cell receptor beta chains from the same sample are listed, as sequenced in a study of identical twins. TCRdb itself ran the 5' RACE reads through MiXCR, one entry per CDR3 protein. The data hold roughly 720,000 distinct CDR3 sequences, with 15% to 20% observed a single time. This sample also belongs to another study, concerning T cells expressing NK-cell markers.

The sample was PBMCs. These receptors all stem from a young woman in good health.

This clonotype came up a few times. This sequence joins TRBV7-9 and TRBJ2-7; D may be TRBD2 (5 bases). The CDR3 covers 15 residues. V gave up 1 base and J gave up 3 bases, with 13 bases separating them. The germline V gene has CDR1 SEHNR and CDR2 FQNEAQ (reference sequence). The CDR3 bases are TGTGCCAGCAGCTTAGTTATCGGGATTGTCTACGAGCAGTACTTC. This gives the protein CASSLVIGIVYEQYF. Full variable domain (rest looked up from reference TRBV7-9 and TRBJ2-7): DTGVSQNPRHKITKRGQNVTFRCDPISEHNRLYWYRQTLGQGPEFLTYFQNEAQLEKSRLLSDRFSAERPKGSFSTLEIQRTEQGDSAMYLCASSLVIGIVYEQYFGPGTRLTVT.

The chain employs TRBV5-1 and TRBJ1-1; D ambiguous. The CDR3 totals 13 residues. Germline-derived CDR1 and CDR2 are SGHRS and YFSETQ. V was cut by 4 bases and J by 1 base, with 8 bases left in between. The CDR3 nucleotides are TGCGCCAGCAGCATCAACCAGAACACTGAAGCTTTCTTT. It yields the protein CASSINQNTEAFF.

This chain uses TRBV5-5 with TRBJ2-7, with 12 bases lining up with TRBD1. CDR3 length equals 16 residues. The germline V gene has CDR1 SGHKS and CDR2 YYEKEE (reference sequence). Unmatched junction bases numbered 17, after V lost 4 bases and J lost 12 bases. CDR3 nucleotides: TGTGCCAGCAGCCCCGATCCCGGGACAGGGGGCAGGCGTGCGTACTTC. Encoded protein: CASSPDPGTGGRRAYF.

The V call is TRBV24-1, the J call TRBJ2-5, with a possible D match to TRBD1 (6 bases). V was shortened by 4 bases and J by 1 base, with 12 bases between the two germline ends. The CDR3 loop spans 15 amino acids. Germline V lookup: CDR1 KGHDR, CDR2 SFDVKD. The CDR3 nucleotides are TGTGCCACCAGTGACTCTGGACAGTTCCAAGAGACCCAGTACTTC. Translating it yields CATSDSGQFQETQYF.

This clonotype was counted between two and nine times. The V call is TRBV7-2, the J call TRBJ2-5; possibly TRBD2 for D (5 bases). Germline values: CDR1 SGHTA, CDR2 FQGNSA. This CDR3 spans 15 amino acids. The germline V and J ends were trimmed by 0 bases and 5 bases, with 13 bases remaining between them. In DNA form, the CDR3 reads TGTGCCAGCAGCTTAGCGCGGGCGCAGGTGGAGACCCAGTACTTC. It is translated as CASSLARAQVETQYF.

Only a few counts were recorded for this clonotype. The rearrangement links TRBV6-1 to TRBJ2-1; TRBD1 aligns across 9 bases. Germline lookup yields CDR1 MNHNS and CDR2 SASEGT. After removal of 5 bases from V and 9 bases from J, the junction contained 8 bases not matched to a gene. The CDR3 is made up of 14 amino acids. The CDR3: CASSQQGADSEQFF. CDR3 nucleotides: TGTGCCAGCAGTCAACAGGGGGCGGACAGTGAGCAGTTCTTC.

The V gene is TRBV11-1, the J gene TRBJ2-7; 7 nucleotides align to TRBD1. The CDR3 spans 14 residues. The J segment lost 2 bases and the V segment lost 6 bases, leaving 7 bases of the junction unmatched. Germline V gives CDR1 SGHAT, CDR2 FQDESV (reference sequence). In DNA, the CDR3 is TGTGCCAGCAGTCAACAGGGGCGAACCTACGAGCAGTACTTC. This sequence encodes CASSQQGRTYEQYF.

The chain has TRBV5-1 and TRBJ2-5; 7 nucleotides align to TRBD1. The trim removed 3 bases at V and 2 bases at J, leaving 4 bases unmatched. The CDR3 consists of 14 residues. Germline CDR1 and CDR2: SGHRS and YFSETQ. The CDR3, as DNA: TGCGCCAGCAGCTCTGGGACAGAGCAAGAGACCCAGTACTTC. Its protein is CASSSGTEQETQYF.

This rearrangement joins TRBV5-1 to TRBJ1-5; D gene uncertain. The CDR3 consists of 14 residues. Germline lookup yields CDR1 SGHRS and CDR2 YFSETQ. Trimming shortened V by 2 bases and J by 4 bases, and 10 bases separated the two germline ends. In nucleotides, the CDR3 is TGCGCCAGCAGCTTATCAAATAGGAATCAGCCCCAGCATTTT. It encodes CASSLSNRNQPQHF.

The chain carries TRBV6-1 and TRBJ2-2; the match to TRBD2 covers 8 bases. The V gene end was trimmed by 6 bases and the J gene end by 0 bases; junction bases not matched to a gene: 9. The CDR3 has 17 amino acids. CDR1 is MNHNS, CDR2 SASEGT, per germline. CDR3 residues: CASRRLATLTNTGELFF. Written as DNA, the CDR3 is TGTGCCAGCAGACGACTAGCGACCCTGACGAACACCGGGGAGCTGTTTTTT.

This clonotype was picked up many times. The chain employs TRBV24-1 and TRBJ2-1; 8 nucleotides match TRBD1. Germline lookup yields CDR1 KGHDR and CDR2 SFDVKD. The CDR3 covers 13 residues. The V gene end was trimmed by 9 bases and the J gene end by 4 bases; junction bases not matched to a gene: 4. The CDR3 is CATGDRLYNEQFF. The CDR3, as DNA: TGTGCCACCGGGGACAGGCTTTACAATGAGCAGTTCTTC.

This clonotype was observed a handful of times. The V gene is TRBV20-1, the J gene TRBJ2-1, with 9 bases lining up with TRBD2. Germline lookup yields CDR1 DFQATT and CDR2 SNEGSKA (reference sequence). The CDR3 extends over 15 amino acids. Unmatched junction bases numbered 8, after V lost 4 bases and J lost 4 bases. The CDR3 DNA follows: TGCAGTGCTAAGTGGCGGCGGGGGGGTTACAATGAGCAGTTCTTC. Amino acids: CSAKWRRGGYNEQFF.

V and J are TRBV4-3 and TRBJ2-3; D gene uncertain. V dropped 0 bases and J dropped 3 bases, with 7 bases sitting between them. This CDR3 is built from 14 residues. In germline, CDR1 is LGHNA, CDR2 YSLEER. The CDR3 nucleotides read TGCGCCAGCAGCCAAGATGATGGGACAGATACGCAGTATTTT. It yields the protein CASSQDDGTDTQYF.

V usage is TRBV30 and J usage is TRBJ1-1; D perhaps matches TRBD1 (6 bases). The CDR3 totals 12 residues. V lost 3 bases, J lost 1 base, and 6 bases lay in between. Germline V gene lookup returns CDR1 GTSNPN and CDR2 SVGIG (reference sequence). The CDR3 coding sequence is TGTGCCTGGAGACAGGGGAACACTGAAGCTTTCTTT. This codes for CAWRQGNTEAFF.

The chain couples TRBV6-2 or TRBV6-3 to TRBJ2-7; weak D call: TRBD2 (5 bases). Germline V gives CDR1 MNHEY, CDR2 SVGEGT. This CDR3 is 16 amino acids long. Trimming took 4 bases from V and 7 from J, leaving 23 bases between them. CDR3 protein: CASSSQGPDSYREQYF. The DNA of the CDR3 is TGTGCCAGCAGTTCCCAAGGACCGGACTCATATAGGGAGCAGTACTTC.

The rearrangement links TRBV6-1 to TRBJ2-7; 9 bases align to TRBD2. CDR1 MNHNS and CDR2 SASEGT come from the germline V gene. After removal of 6 bases from V and 0 bases from J, the junction contained 6 bases not matched to a gene. The CDR3 runs to 15 residues. The CDR3 region is CASRHPGLASYEQYF. The CDR3 coding sequence is TGTGCCAGCAGACACCCGGGACTAGCCTCCTACGAGCAGTACTTC.

This clonotype was counted a few times. V is TRBV20-1 and J is TRBJ1-1, with unresolved D. Germline CDR1 is DFQATT and CDR2 is SNEGSKA (reference sequence). V dropped 3 bases and J dropped 7 bases, with 9 bases sitting between them. The length of the CDR3 is 11 residues. CDR3 in DNA: TGCAGTGCTAGCCGATACAGTGAAGCTTTCTTT. This translates into CSASRYSEAFF.

V usage is TRBV7-2 and J usage is TRBJ2-3, with 7 bases fitting TRBD1. Trimming took 0 bases from V and 0 from J; bases not matched to a gene: 9. The length of the CDR3 is 18 residues. CDR1 and CDR2 from the germline V gene are SGHTA and FQGNSA. CDR3 region: CASSLALNRGLSTDTQYF. The CDR3 region has the DNA TGTGCCAGCAGCTTAGCATTGAATAGGGGGCTAAGCACAGATACGCAGTATTTT.

The V and J genes are TRBV6-1 and TRBJ1-2, with TRBD1 matching 10 bases. Unmatched junction bases numbered 15, after V lost 6 bases and J lost 8 bases. The CDR3 extends over 16 amino acids. From germline, CDR1 is MNHNS and CDR2 SASEGT. The CDR3 DNA reads TGTGCCAGCAGATGGGCCCGGGACAGGGGTTCAGGAGGCTACACCTTC. Translating gives CASRWARDRGSGGYTF.

With respect to this clonotype: A much larger clone differs by one base, so this may be a read error. The genes are TRBV6-5 and TRBJ2-1; D is possibly TRBD1 (5 bases). The CDR3 totals 17 residues. Germline V lookup: CDR1 MNHEY, CDR2 SVGAGI. The CDR3 region is CASTYSGPQGLNNEQFF. The CDR3 DNA follows: TGTGCCAGCACTTACTCCGGGCCTCAGGGTTTAAACAATGAGCAGTTCTTC.

A word on this clonotype: One junction end does not reproduce the germline sequence, and a read error may be involved. The gene calls are TRBV7-2 and TRBJ2-1; D ambiguous. CDR1 is SGHTA and CDR2 is FQGNSA in the germline V gene. The CDR3 spans 12 residues. CDR3 nucleotide sequence: TGTGCCAGCAGCACCCGGGCCAGCGAGCCGTTCTTC. Protein sequence: CASSTRASEPFF.

This clonotype has just a few counts. The rearrangement joins TRBV5-1 to TRBJ2-7; D perhaps matches TRBD1 (7 bases). V was clipped by 8 bases and J by 4 bases, with 16 bases between them. The CDR3 spans 13 residues. The V gene's germline CDR1 is SGHRS and CDR2 YFSETQ. CDR3 nucleotides: TGCGCCAGTGCAGGGGGGTCCGGTTACGAGCAGTACTTC. Translation: CASAGGSGYEQYF.

This clonotype was seen only a few times. The rearrangement links TRBV3-1 to TRBJ1-1; D not resolved. Germline V gene lookup returns CDR1 LGHDT and CDR2 YNNKEL (reference sequence). V dropped 1 base and J dropped 14 bases, with 14 bases sitting between them. The CDR3 has 12 amino acids. CDR3 sequence: CASSQVALERFF. DNA of the CDR3: TGTGCCAGCAGCCAAGTCGCGCTTGAACGCTTCTTT.

V and J are TRBV6-1 and TRBJ2-2, with D possibly being TRBD1 (5 bases). Looked up from germline, CDR1 is MNHNS and CDR2 is SASEGT. The CDR3 is 13 residues long. V was cut by 6 bases and J by 5 bases, with 10 bases left in between. CDR3 in amino acids: CASSSGITGELFF. CDR3 nucleotides: TGTGCCAGCAGCTCAGGGATAACCGGGGAGCTGTTTTTT.

This clonotype was counted a few times. This rearrangement joins TRBV12-3 or TRBV12-4 to TRBJ1-1; D gene unclear. V lost 5 bases to trimming and J lost 10 bases, with 11 bases between them. This CDR3 contains 11 residues. The CDR3 nucleotides are TGTGCCAGCAGTCTGTTCGTCCCAGCTTTCTTT. Its protein is CASSLFVPAFF.